A selection of T cell receptor beta chains follows, all from one sample in a study of blood T cell repertoires in COVID-19. Measured with immunoSEQ multiplex PCR; TCRdb has only the in-frame clones, and not every one. Of 200,000 to 300,000 clones in the sample, about 89% were seen once. Sequenced: PBMCs or T cells enriched from blood (not recorded which). Receptors originate from a woman younger than 30 who had recovered from COVID-19. CDR3s include the opening cysteine and the closing phenylalanine or tryptophan. A D gene is named only where the DNA matches it firmly. A row's size may be missing; if present it is once, few, many or a size class.

d_call j_call clone_size cdr3_length v_call cdr3_aa cdr3_nt
NA TRBJ2-2 many 17 TRBV27 CASSLLPGVDDTGELFF TGTGCCAGCAGTTTATTACCGGGGGTAGACGATACCGGGGAGCTGTTTTTT
NA TRBJ1-1 NA 14 TRBV5-1 CASSLRGGNTEAFF TGCGCCAGCAGCTTACGAGGGGGGAACACTGAAGCTTTCTTT
NA TRBJ1-2 NA 13 TRBV11-1 CASSPTDNYGYTF TGTGCCAGCAGCCCGACAGATAACTATGGCTACACCTTC
TRBD2 TRBJ2-1 few 15 TRBV19 CASSTEGLASNEQFF TGTGCCAGTAGTACGGAAGGACTAGCCTCCAATGAGCAGTTCTTC
NA TRBJ1-1 NA 13 TRBV19 CASAQGRITEAFF TGTGCCAGTGCCCAGGGTCGGATCACTGAAGCTTTCTTT
TRBD1 TRBJ1-2 NA 14 TRBV30 CAWEATGQGYGYTF TGTGCCTGGGAGGCCACTGGACAGGGCTATGGCTACACCTTC
NA TRBJ2-7 NA 11 TRBV20-1 CSARTTAAQYF TGCAGTGCCCGAACTACTGCGGCGCAGTACTTC
TRBD2 TRBJ2-3 NA 15 TRBV30 CAWSYGAGRADTQYF TGTGCCTGGAGTTACGGAGCGGGGAGGGCAGATACGCAGTATTTT
NA TRBJ2-5 NA 14 TRBV2 CASSDSPGRETQYF TGTGCCAGCAGTGACAGCCCGGGGAGGGAGACCCAGTACTTC
NA TRBJ1-5 NA 13 TRBV15 CATSRDQGQPQHF TGTGCCACCAGCAGAGATCAGGGTCAGCCCCAGCATTTT
NA TRBJ1-2 NA 13 TRBV7-9 CASSARGDYGYTF TGTGCCAGCAGCGCGCGGGGGGACTATGGCTACACCTTC
TRBD2 TRBJ2-7 NA 16 TRBV28 CASSSETSGSSYEQYF TGTGCCAGCAGCTCTGAAACTAGCGGGAGTAGTTACGAGCAGTACTTC
TRBD1 TRBJ1-5 few 16 TRBV6-2/TRBV6-3 CASSRQGMQSNQPQHF TGTGCCAGCAGTCGACAGGGTATGCAAAGCAATCAGCCCCAGCATTTT
TRBD1 TRBJ1-5 medium-sized 14 TRBV3-1/TRBV3-2 CATSTGDSNQPQHF TGTGCCACCTCAACAGGGGATAGCAATCAGCCCCAGCATTTT
NA TRBJ1-1 once 14 TRBV7-2 CASSLDRVNTEAFF TGTGCCAGCAGCTTAGACAGGGTGAACACTGAAGCTTTCTTT
NA TRBJ1-2 once 16 TRBV9 CASSVAFGGSSLGYTF TGTGCCAGCAGCGTAGCATTTGGGGGCTCCTCACTAGGCTACACCTTC
NA TRBJ2-7 NA 11 TRBV19 CASSPGLGQYF TGTGCCAGTAGTCCAGGGTTGGGGCAGTACTTC
TRBD2 TRBJ2-2 NA 19 TRBV30 CAWSVRRLAGVPNTGELFF TGTGCCTGGAGTGTGAGGCGACTAGCGGGGGTCCCGAACACCGGGGAGCTGTTTTTT
TRBD2 TRBJ2-2 NA 16 TRBV7-9 CASSLDSSGRTGELFF TGTGCCAGCAGCTTAGATTCTAGCGGGAGGACCGGGGAGCTGTTTTTT
NA TRBJ2-7 NA 14 TRBV27 CASSSGYGVYEQYF TGTGCCAGCAGTTCTGGGTACGGAGTCTACGAGCAGTACTTC
TRBD1 TRBJ2-5 NA 16 TRBV5-1 CASSPSLQGARETQYF TGCGCCAGCAGCCCGAGCCTTCAGGGGGCGCGGGAGACCCAGTACTTC
TRBD1 TRBJ1-6 NA 16 TRBV5-1 CASSLAQGANNSPLHF TGCGCCAGCAGCTTGGCCCAGGGGGCTAATAATTCACCCCTCCACTTT
NA TRBJ2-7 NA 16 TRBV2 CASRRDTGLLSYEQYF TGTGCCAGCAGGAGGGATACCGGCCTTTTATCCTACGAGCAGTACTTC
NA TRBJ2-1 NA 19 TRBV7-9 CASSLVGGGPISSYNEQFF TGTGCCAGCAGCTTAGTTGGGGGGGGCCCCATAAGCTCCTACAATGAGCAGTTCTTC
NA TRBJ2-1 NA 15 TRBV7-2 CASSLGGPGYNEQFF TGTGCCAGCAGCTTAGGCGGGCCCGGATACAATGAGCAGTTCTTC
NA TRBJ1-2 NA 20 TRBV7-7 CASSLAQVSLYLGANYGYTF TGTGCCAGCAGCTTAGCACAGGTGAGTCTTTACCTAGGTGCTAACTATGGCTACACCTTC
NA TRBJ2-3 NA 15 TRBV5-6 CASSLEQGLADTQYF TGTGCCAGCAGCTTGGAACAGGGATTGGCAGATACGCAGTATTTT
TRBD1 TRBJ2-2 NA 15 TRBV7-2 CASSLRQGDTGELFF TGTGCCAGCAGCCTAAGACAGGGAGACACCGGGGAGCTGTTTTTT
NA TRBJ2-7 NA 14 TRBV5-1 CASSFEGSPYEQYF TGCGCCAGCAGCTTCGAGGGATCCCCGTACGAGCAGTACTTC
NA TRBJ2-3 NA 16 TRBV5-6 CASSLGGDLHTDTQYF TGTGCCAGCAGCTTGGGAGGAGACCTACACACAGATACGCAGTATTTT
TRBD2 TRBJ2-5 NA 15 TRBV27 CASSPNGAGGKTQYF TGTGCCAGCAGTCCGAATGGAGCGGGAGGGAAGACCCAGTACTTC
NA TRBJ2-7 NA 9 TRBV10-1 CASQLEQYF TGCGCCAGCCAACTAGAGCAGTACTTC
NA TRBJ1-5 NA 17 TRBV12-2 CASRRDPRQGSNQPQHF TGTGCAAGTCGCCGAGACCCCCGACAGGGCAGCAATCAGCCCCAGCATTTT
NA TRBJ2-7 NA 14 TRBV21-1 CASKPGRYSGEQYF TGTGCCAGCAAGCCAGGGCGTTATTCAGGTGAGCAGTACTTC
NA TRBJ1-6 NA 15 TRBV5-1 CASSPGSVDGSPLHF TGCGCCAGCAGCCCGGGGTCGGTCGATGGTTCACCCCTCCACTTT
NA TRBJ1-2 NA 15 TRBV11-2 CASSLSQGILRGYTF TGTGCCAGCAGCTTATCCCAGGGGATCCTTAGAGGCTACACCTTC
TRBD2 TRBJ2-1 NA 14 TRBV3-1/TRBV3-2 CASELAGAYNEQFF TGTGCCAGTGAACTAGCGGGGGCCTACAATGAGCAGTTCTTC
NA TRBJ1-4 NA 13 TRBV15 CATSRELNEKLFF TGTGCCACCAGCAGAGAACTCAATGAAAAACTGTTTTTT
NA TRBJ2-7 NA 14 TRBV11-2 CASSSEVGTYEQYF TGTGCCAGCAGCTCTGAGGTGGGGACATACGAGCAGTACTTC
TRBD1 TRBJ2-7 NA 14 TRBV5-1 CASSMGQEDYEQYF TGCGCCAGCAGCATGGGACAGGAGGACTACGAGCAGTACTTC
NA TRBJ1-2 NA 12 TRBV4-3 CASSQDGTADTF TGCGCCAGCAGCCAAGATGGTACTGCGGACACCTTC
TRBD1 TRBJ1-2 NA 14 TRBV27 CASSLDGQGAMNTF TGTGCCAGCAGTTTGGACGGACAGGGGGCGATGAACACCTTC
NA TRBJ2-5 NA 12 TRBV7-8 CASSPIGGTQYF TGTGCCAGCAGCCCTATCGGGGGGACCCAGTACTTC
TRBD2 TRBJ2-7 NA 17 TRBV4-3 CASSPGLAGGGSYEQYF TGCGCCAGCAGCCCCGGGCTAGCGGGGGGAGGCTCCTACGAGCAGTACTTC
NA TRBJ1-6 NA 15 TRBV6-5 CASSLRSSYNSPLHF TGTGCCAGCAGTTTGCGGAGCTCCTATAATTCACCCCTCCACTTT
NA TRBJ1-4 NA 13 TRBV2 CATLYATNEKLFF TGTGCCACCTTATATGCAACTAATGAAAAACTGTTTTTT
NA TRBJ2-7 NA 14 TRBV7-9 CASSLLTRGSEQYF TGTGCCAGCAGCTTATTGACCCGCGGTAGCGAGCAGTACTTC
NA TRBJ1-3 few 16 TRBV9 CASSNSQGTSGNTIYF TGTGCCAGCAGCAACTCTCAGGGGACCTCTGGAAACACCATATATTTT
TRBD1 TRBJ1-3 NA 14 TRBV30 CAWTTGDSGNTIYF TGTGCCTGGACGACAGGGGACTCTGGAAACACCATATATTTT
NA TRBJ1-2 NA 12 TRBV19 CASLGAWDGYTF TGTGCCAGTCTAGGAGCCTGGGATGGCTACACCTTC
TRBD2 TRBJ2-7 NA 16 TRBV4-1 CASSHKHPSGLNEQYF TGCGCCAGCAGCCACAAACACCCTAGCGGCCTTAACGAGCAGTACTTC